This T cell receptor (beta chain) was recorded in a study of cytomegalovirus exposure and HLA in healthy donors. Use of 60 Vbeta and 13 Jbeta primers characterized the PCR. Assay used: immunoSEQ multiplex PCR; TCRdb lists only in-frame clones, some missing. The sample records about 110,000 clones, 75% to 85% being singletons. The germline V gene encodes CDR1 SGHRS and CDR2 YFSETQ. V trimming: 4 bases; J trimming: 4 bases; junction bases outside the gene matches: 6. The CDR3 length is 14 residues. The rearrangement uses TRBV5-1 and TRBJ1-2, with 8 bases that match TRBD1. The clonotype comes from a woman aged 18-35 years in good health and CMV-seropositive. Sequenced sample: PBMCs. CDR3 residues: CASSPGQGGYGYTF. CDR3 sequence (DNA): TGCGCCAGCAGCCCTGGACAGGGCGGCTATGGCTACACCTTC.